The next 19 T cell receptor beta chains were all read from a single sample in a study of blood T cell repertoires in COVID-19. The assay was immunoSEQ multiplex PCR, and TCRdb's table has in-frame clones only and misses some. The table lists 200,000 to 250,000 clones, over 80% of them singletons. The sequencing sample was made of PBMCs or T cells enriched from blood (not recorded which). The receptors were gathered from a man in his fifties who had been exposed to COVID-19.

V is TRBV7-2 and J is TRBJ2-1; 7 nucleotides agree with TRBD2. The CDR3 has 16 residues. The germline V gene has CDR1 SGHTA and CDR2 FQGNSA. The V segment lost 5 bases and the J segment 0 bases; nucleotides outside the gene matches: 7. DNA for the CDR3: TGTGCCAGCAGCCGGGAACCTAGCGGCTCCTACAATGAGCAGTTCTTC. Its protein is CASSREPSGSYNEQFF.

In its sample, this clone was seen many times. The chain has TRBV6-2 or TRBV6-3 and TRBJ1-2; 8 bases are shared with TRBD1. In germline, CDR1 is MNHEY, CDR2 SVGEGT. CDR3 size: 16 residues. J gave up 4 bases and V 5 bases, and 12 bases lay outside the gene matches. CDR3 sequence: CASSEPPQGGPYGYTF. Here the CDR3 DNA reads TGTGCCAGCAGTGAGCCCCCACAGGGGGGCCCCTATGGCTACACCTTC.

The chain carries TRBV7-8 and TRBJ2-3, with TRBD1 matching over 8 bases. Germline-derived CDR1 and CDR2 are SGHVS and FQNEAQ. The V gene end was trimmed by 5 bases and the J gene end by 2 bases; junction bases not matched to a gene: 12. The CDR3 is 17 residues long. The CDR3 DNA follows: TGTGCCAGCAGCCCTCCCCTGCGGGACAGGAACACAGATACGCAGTATTTT. Translated: CASSPPLRDRNTDTQYF.

The chain uses TRBV21-1 and TRBJ1-3. TRBV21-1 is a recognized pseudogene. This CDR3 spans 19 amino acids. In DNA form, the CDR3 reads TGTGCCAGCAGCAAAGGGGGGACTTCAGATAAAAACTCTGGAAACACCATATATTTT. It is translated as CASSKGGTSDKNSGNTIYF.

The rearrangement joins TRBV10-3 to TRBJ2-1; 10 bases match TRBD1. The CDR3 contains 16 residues. The germline V gene has CDR1 ENHRY and CDR2 SYGVKD. Trimming at V came to 0 bases and at J to 7 bases, leaving 6 bases not matched to a gene. This CDR3 is CAISESRQGAVNEQFF. The CDR3 nucleotides read TGTGCCATCAGTGAGTCGAGACAGGGGGCGGTTAATGAGCAGTTCTTC.

The gene calls are TRBV6-5 and TRBJ2-3; D unresolved. This CDR3 is built from 15 residues. Germline CDR1 MNHEY, CDR2 SVGAGI. Trimming removed 2 bases at V and 7 bases at J, with 16 bases between. In DNA form, the CDR3 reads TGTGCCAGCAGTTACGCAAACCCGAGGTTTCATACGCAGTATTTT. This encodes CASSYANPRFHTQYF.

The CDR3 DNA reads as TGTGCCAGCAGCCCATCCCGACTAGCGGGAGAGCAGTACGTC. Protein sequence: CASSPSRLAGEQYV. The rearrangement joins TRBV11-3 to TRBJ2-7; 11 nucleotides align to TRBD2. The CDR3 is made up of 14 amino acids. The germline CDR1 and CDR2 sequences are SGHNT and YENEEA. Trimming took 5 bases from V and 7 from J; bases not matched to a gene: 7.

The V gene is TRBV11-2, the J gene TRBJ2-1; 8 bases line up with TRBD1. Trimming took 5 bases from V and 1 from J; bases not matched to a gene: 4. There are 15 residues in the CDR3. Per germline, CDR1 SGHAT and CDR2 FQNNGV. CDR3: CASSLGTGSYNEQFF. CDR3 DNA: TGTGCCAGCAGCCTCGGGACAGGATCCTACAATGAGCAGTTCTTC.

V is TRBV27 and J is TRBJ1-1; 10 positions match TRBD1. Looked up from germline, CDR1 is MNHEY and CDR2 is SMNVEV (reference sequence). This CDR3 contains 16 residues. Unmatched junction bases numbered 8, after V lost 4 bases and J lost 3 bases. CDR3 residues: CASSYAAGTGDTEAFF. The CDR3 region has the DNA TGTGCCAGCAGTTATGCAGCTGGGACAGGGGACACTGAAGCTTTCTTT.

Details on this clone: A read error may account for a junction end that differs from germline. The same CDR3 is also encoded by other DNA sequences in this sample. This sequence joins TRBV9 and TRBJ1-4; D remains ambiguous. The germline gives CDR1 SGDLS, CDR2 YYNGEE. This CDR3 comprises 14 residues. CDR3 sequence reads: CASGEDGINEKLFF. The CDR3 DNA reads as TGTGCCAGCGGGGAGGATGGGATTAATGAAAAACTATTTTTT.

This clone was observed once. The V and J genes are TRBV5-1 and TRBJ1-1; 9 bases align to TRBD1. Germline V gene sequence: CDR1 SGHRS, CDR2 YFSETQ. The CDR3 totals 14 residues. The V gene end was trimmed by 0 bases and the J gene end by 5 bases; junction bases not matched to a gene: 2. The CDR3 nucleotides are TGCGCCAGCAGCTTGGACAGGGGGCAGACTGAAGCTTTCTTT. Its protein is CASSLDRGQTEAFF.

The V gene is TRBV7-9, the J gene TRBJ2-5; a weak D match, TRBD2 (5 bases). The germline gives CDR1 SEHNR, CDR2 FQNEAQ (reference sequence). V lost 2 bases to trimming and J lost 5 bases, with 9 bases between them. The CDR3 extends over 13 amino acids. The chain's CDR3 is CASSLSVAETQYF. The CDR3 DNA reads as TGTGCCAGCAGCTTATCTGTAGCGGAGACCCAGTACTTC.

The chain joins TRBV7-2 to TRBJ1-3; D not resolved. V dropped 4 bases and J dropped 0 bases, with 4 bases sitting between them. Germline assignment: CDR1 SGHTA and CDR2 FQGNSA. The CDR3 is made up of 13 amino acids. The CDR3 nucleotides are TGTGCCAGCAGCTACAACTCTGGAAACACCATATATTTT. It is translated as CASSYNSGNTIYF. Full variable domain (missing parts from reference TRBV7-2 and TRBJ1-3): GAGVSQSPSNKVTEKGKDVELRCDPISGHTALYWYRQSLGQGLEFLIYFQGNSAPDKSGLPSDRFSAERTGGSVSTLTIQRTQQEDSAVYLCASSYNSGNTIYFGEGSWLTVV.

This sequence joins TRBV28 and TRBJ2-1; D gene ambiguous. The germline gives CDR1 MDHEN, CDR2 SYDVKM. CDR3 size: 15 residues. V was shortened by 7 bases and J by 12 bases, with 25 bases between the two germline ends. The CDR3 bases are TGTGCCAGCACCCTAGAGACTTCGCCGATAACACGGCAGTTCTTC. This encodes CASTLETSPITRQFF.

The J gene is TRBJ1-6, the V gene TRBV18; D is unresolved. Between the trimmed V and J ends, which lost 3 bases and 8 bases, there was a span of 8 bases. This CDR3 has 13 amino acids. CDR1 is KGHSH, CDR2 LQKENI, per germline. In nucleotides, the CDR3 is TGTGCCAGCTCACCGGGAGCTGATTCACCCCTCCACTTT. Amino acid sequence: CASSPGADSPLHF.

The chain has TRBV5-1 and TRBJ1-4; a possible D gene is TRBD1 (6 bases). V was trimmed by 0 bases and J by 8 bases, leaving 14 bases between them. The CDR3 totals 15 residues. The germline V gene has CDR1 SGHRS and CDR2 YFSETQ. CDR3 bases: TGCGCCAGCAGCTTGGCCGGGGGGCTCGGGGAAAAACTGTTTTTT. Amino acid sequence: CASSLAGGLGEKLFF.

The chain employs TRBV28 and TRBJ2-7, with 8 bases fitting TRBD1. This CDR3 comprises 15 residues. V shed 3 bases, J shed 2 bases, and the junction held 6 bases outside the gene matches. Germline lookup yields CDR1 MDHEN and CDR2 SYDVKM. CDR3 residues: CASSFGGQAPYEQYF. In DNA form, the CDR3 reads TGTGCCAGCAGTTTTGGGGGACAGGCTCCCTACGAGCAGTACTTC.

This CDR3 reads CASSKGQFAGELFF. In DNA form, the CDR3 reads TGTGCCAGCAGCAAGGGACAGTTCGCCGGGGAGCTGTTTTTT. The chain has TRBV7-3 and TRBJ2-2, with 7 bases identical to TRBD1. V was pared by 5 bases and J by 6 bases, with 6 bases of the junction left unmatched. This CDR3 is 14 amino acids long. Germline assignment: CDR1 SGHTA and CDR2 FQGTGA.

As DNA, the CDR3 is TGTGCCAGCAGCTTGGGTAACTATGAGCAGTTCTTC. Translation gives CASSLGNYEQFF. This chain joins TRBV5-5 and TRBJ2-1, with D unresolved. The CDR3 has 12 residues. Germline-derived CDR1 and CDR2 are SGHKS and YYEKEE (reference sequence). V lost 0 bases and J 8 bases, leaving 6 bases between the germline ends.